Listed below are T cell receptor beta chains from one sample, sequenced in a study of CD8+CD57+ T cells in acquired aplastic anemia. TCRdb redid the calling of the reads with MiXCR, one entry per CDR3 protein. The table lists tens of thousands of distinct CDR3 sequences, 55% to 75% of them singletons. Source material: sorted CD4+, CD8+, or CD8+CD57+ T cells (not recorded which) from PBMCs. The source is a human donor in good health, serving as a control. CDR3s include the opening cysteine and the closing phenylalanine or tryptophan. The D gene is left open where the match is weak. Not every row has a clone size; where given, it reads once, few, many or a size class.

CDR3 length	clone size	J gene	V gene	D gene	CDR3 protein	CDR3 DNA
16	-	TRBJ2-2	TRBV15	-	CATSRGGQMNTGELFF	TGTGCCACCAGCAGGGGGGGACAGATGAACACCGGGGAGCTGTTTTTT
11	-	TRBJ2-5	TRBV15	-	CATSRVGTQYF	TGTGCCACCAGCAGAGTCGGGACCCAGTACTTC
15	-	TRBJ2-3	TRBV10-3	-	CAISAGRPSTDTQYF	TGTGCCATCAGTGCCGGCCGTCCTAGCACAGATACGCAGTATTTT
15	-	TRBJ2-1	TRBV15	TRBD2	CATSRDASGGNEQFF	TGTGCCACCAGCAGAGATGCTAGCGGGGGAAATGAGCAGTTCTTC
14	-	TRBJ2-3	TRBV11-1	-	CASSLNPWTDTQYF	TGTGCCAGCAGCCTTAACCCTTGGACAGATACGCAGTATTTT
16	-	TRBJ2-1	TRBV20-1	TRBD2	CSANPPIAGVYNEQFF	TGCAGTGCTAACCCTCCTATAGCGGGAGTCTACAATGAGCAGTTCTTC
12	-	TRBJ1-1	TRBV15	-	CATRSTNTEAFF	TGTGCCACCCGATCAACGAACACTGAAGCTTTCTTT
12	few	TRBJ2-1	TRBV15	TRBD2	CATTTSGNEQFF	TGTGCCACCACGACTAGCGGGAATGAGCAGTTCTTC
17	-	TRBJ2-2	TRBV9	-	CASSVSGHPANTGELFF	TGTGCCAGCAGCGTTTCAGGACACCCTGCGAACACCGGGGAGCTGTTTTTT
15	-	TRBJ2-3	TRBV4-3	-	CASSFRRGGTDTQYF	TGCGCCAGCAGCTTCCGGCGGGGCGGCACAGATACGCAGTATTTT
15	once	TRBJ2-5	TRBV9	-	CASSVAGTTQETQYF	TGTGCCAGCAGCGTAGCTGGGACAACCCAAGAGACCCAGTACTTC
11	medium-sized	TRBJ2-3	TRBV5-1	-	CASRSTDTQYF	TGCGCCAGCAGATCGACAGATACGCAGTATTTT
12	-	TRBJ2-7	TRBV9	TRBD2	CASSGGTSEQYF	TGTGCCAGCAGCGGGGGGACTAGCGAGCAGTACTTC
15	many	TRBJ2-7	TRBV5-4	-	CASSGRDTLTHEQYF	TGTGCCAGCAGCGGGAGGGACACCCTTACCCACGAGCAGTACTTC
14	-	TRBJ2-1	TRBV20-1	TRBD2	CSAKLAVKGSEQFF	TGCAGTGCGAAACTAGCGGTAAAAGGGAGTGAGCAGTTCTTC
14	-	TRBJ2-5	TRBV19	-	CASSIVGREETQYF	TGTGCCAGTAGTATAGTTGGGAGAGAAGAGACCCAGTACTTC
14	few	TRBJ2-6	TRBV29-1	-	CSVGEGAAANVLTF	TGCAGCGTGGGGGAGGGGGCGGCGGCCAACGTCCTGACTTTC
12	-	TRBJ1-2	TRBV7-9	-	CASSQEGYGYTF	TGCGCCAGCAGCCAAGAGGGGTATGGCTACACCTTC
14	many	TRBJ2-2	TRBV6-4	TRBD1	CASSSTGAHGELFF	TGTGCCAGCAGTTCGACAGGGGCCCACGGGGAGCTGTTTTTT
15	-	TRBJ2-7	TRBV7-9	-	CASSPGLLSSYEQYF	TGTGCCAGCAGCCCGGGACTTTTAAGCTCCTACGAGCAGTACTTC
17	-	TRBJ2-2	TRBV29-1	-	CSVTSGEGAGRIGELFF	TGCAGCGTTACCTCAGGGGAAGGGGCGGGTCGGATCGGGGAGCTGTTTTTT
15	-	TRBJ2-3	TRBV10-1	TRBD2	CASGESGGLSDTQYF	TGCGCCAGCGGTGAGTCGGGGGGGCTGTCAGATACGCAGTATTTT
12	many	TRBJ1-2	TRBV7-9	TRBD1	CATRDSRYGYTF	TGTGCCACCCGGGACAGCCGCTATGGCTACACCTTC
15	-	TRBJ2-7	TRBV10-3	TRBD1	CAISRAGTGDDEQYF	TGTGCCATCAGTAGAGCCGGGACAGGGGACGACGAGCAGTACTTC
12	once	TRBJ2-7	TRBV7-6	TRBD1	CASSFLGQGSYF	TGTGCCAGCAGCTTCCTGGGACAGGGATCGTACTTC
13	-	TRBJ1-1	TRBV20-1	-	CSASGDYNTEAFF	TGCAGTGCTAGTGGGGATTATAACACTGAAGCTTTCTTT
13	many	TRBJ1-5	TRBV30	-	CAWNGGSNQPQHF	TGTGCCTGGAACGGAGGCAGCAATCAGCCCCAGCATTTT
16	many	TRBJ1-3	TRBV9	TRBD1	CASSVDGTDSGNTIYF	TGTGCCAGCAGCGTAGATGGGACAGACTCTGGAAACACCATATATTTT
17	once	TRBJ1-4	TRBV29-1	TRBD1	CSVELVRGLGTNEKLFF	TGCAGCGTTGAATTGGTCAGGGGGTTGGGGACTAATGAAAAACTGTTTTTT
15	-	TRBJ1-5	TRBV7-2	-	CASSLARVLNQPQHF	TGTGCCAGCAGCTTAGCGAGGGTCTTAAATCAGCCCCAGCATTTT
15	-	TRBJ2-7	TRBV2	TRBD2	CASSVLAGAVYEQYF	TGTGCCAGCAGTGTCCTAGCGGGAGCAGTCTACGAGCAGTACTTC
11	-	TRBJ2-7	TRBV29-1	-	CSVASSYEQYF	TGCAGCGTTGCCTCGAGTTACGAGCAGTACTTC
13	-	TRBJ2-7	TRBV10-3	TRBD1	CAINPDRASEQYF	TGTGCCATCAACCCGGACAGGGCCAGCGAGCAGTACTTC
17	-	TRBJ2-7	TRBV15	TRBD2	CATSSQDRREAPYEQYF	TGTGCCACCAGCAGCCAAGACCGGCGGGAGGCCCCCTACGAGCAGTACTTC
14	many	TRBJ1-2	TRBV4-2	TRBD1	CASSRTGSNYGYTF	TGTGCCAGCAGTCGGACAGGGTCTAACTATGGCTACACCTTC
14	-	TRBJ2-7	TRBV9	-	CASGQDGTSYEQYF	TGTGCCAGCGGGCAGGACGGTACATCCTACGAGCAGTACTTC
13	-	TRBJ2-7	TRBV2	-	CASSHPTGDEQYF	TGTGCCAGCAGTCACCCGACAGGAGACGAGCAGTACTTC
13	-	TRBJ1-4	TRBV15	-	CATSRDRGEKLFF	TGTGCCACCAGCAGAGACAGGGGTGAAAAACTGTTTTTT
15	many	TRBJ1-2	TRBV7-8	TRBD1	CASSLAQTGYYGYTF	TGTGCCAGCAGCTTAGCCCAGACAGGGTACTATGGCTACACCTTC
15	many	TRBJ1-2	TRBV9	-	CASSPRRDGVYGYTF	TGTGCCAGCAGCCCCCGCCGGGACGGAGTCTATGGCTACACCTTC
15	few	TRBJ2-3	TRBV10-3	-	CAISDPRKVTDTQYF	TGTGCCATCAGTGACCCTCGTAAAGTCACAGATACGCAGTATTTT